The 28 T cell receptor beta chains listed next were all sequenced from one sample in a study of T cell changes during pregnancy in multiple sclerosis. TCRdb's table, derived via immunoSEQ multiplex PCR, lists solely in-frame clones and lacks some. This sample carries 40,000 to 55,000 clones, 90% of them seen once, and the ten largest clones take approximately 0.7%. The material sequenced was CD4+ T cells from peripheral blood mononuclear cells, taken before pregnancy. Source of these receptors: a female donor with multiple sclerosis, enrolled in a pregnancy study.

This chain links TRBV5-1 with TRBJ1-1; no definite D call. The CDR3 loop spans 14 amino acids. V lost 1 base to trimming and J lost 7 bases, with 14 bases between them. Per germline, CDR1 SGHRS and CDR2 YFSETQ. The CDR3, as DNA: TGCGCCAGCAGCTTGTATCCGACTGTCGGTGAAGCTTTCTTT. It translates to CASSLYPTVGEAFF.

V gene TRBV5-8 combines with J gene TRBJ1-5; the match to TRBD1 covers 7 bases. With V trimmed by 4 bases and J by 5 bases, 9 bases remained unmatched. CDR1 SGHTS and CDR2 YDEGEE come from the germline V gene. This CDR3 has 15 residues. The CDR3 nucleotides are TGTGCCAGCAGCAAGGCTAACAGGGGAGATCAGCCCCAGCATTTT. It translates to CASSKANRGDQPQHF. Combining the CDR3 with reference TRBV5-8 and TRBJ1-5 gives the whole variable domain EAGVTQSPTHLIKTRGQQATLRCSPISGHTSVYWYQQALGLGLQFLLWYDEGEERNRGNFPPRFSGRQFPNYSSELNVNALELEDSALYLCASSKANRGDQPQHFGDGTRLSIL.

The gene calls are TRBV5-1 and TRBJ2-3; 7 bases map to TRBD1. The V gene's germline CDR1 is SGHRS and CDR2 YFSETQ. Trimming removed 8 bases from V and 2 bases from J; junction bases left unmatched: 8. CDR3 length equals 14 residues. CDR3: CASTQGELTDTQYF. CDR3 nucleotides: TGCGCCAGTACGCAGGGGGAGCTCACAGATACGCAGTATTTT.

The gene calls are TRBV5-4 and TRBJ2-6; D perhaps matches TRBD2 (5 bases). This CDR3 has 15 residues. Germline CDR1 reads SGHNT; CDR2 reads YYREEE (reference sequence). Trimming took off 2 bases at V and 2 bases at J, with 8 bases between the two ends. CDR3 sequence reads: CASSLGGAGANVLTF. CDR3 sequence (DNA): TGTGCCAGCAGCTTAGGAGGAGCTGGGGCCAACGTCCTGACTTTC.

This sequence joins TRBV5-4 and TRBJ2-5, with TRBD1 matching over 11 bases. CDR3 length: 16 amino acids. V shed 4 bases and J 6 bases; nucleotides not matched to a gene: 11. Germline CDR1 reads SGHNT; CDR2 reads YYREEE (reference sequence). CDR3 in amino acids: CASSPSAGTGGKTQYF. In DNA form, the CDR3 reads TGTGCCAGCAGCCCAAGCGCCGGGACAGGGGGAAAGACCCAGTACTTC.

DNA for the CDR3: TGTGCCAGCAGCGGGCGAGCGGGAGAGTTGACAGATACGCAGTATTTT. It specifies CASSGRAGELTDTQYF. The chain couples TRBV28 to TRBJ2-3; the match to TRBD2 covers 8 bases. This CDR3 contains 16 residues. The junction had 11 bases not matched to a gene; V was cut back by 6 bases and J by 3 bases. CDR1 and CDR2 (germline): MDHEN, SYDVKM. Full variable domain (missing parts from reference TRBV28 and TRBJ2-3): DVKVTQSSRYLVKRTGEKVFLECVQDMDHENMFWYRQDPGLGLRLIYFSYDVKMKEKGDIPEGYSVSREKKERFSLILESASTNQTSMYLCASSGRAGELTDTQYFGPGTRLTVL.

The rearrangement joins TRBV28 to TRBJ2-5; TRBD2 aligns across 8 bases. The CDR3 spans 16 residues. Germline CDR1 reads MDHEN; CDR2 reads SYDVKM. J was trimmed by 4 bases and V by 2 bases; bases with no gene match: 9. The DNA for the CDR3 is TGTGCCAGCAGTTTAATCGGGGGGGCTGAGGGAGAGACCCAGTACTTC. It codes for CASSLIGGAEGETQYF.

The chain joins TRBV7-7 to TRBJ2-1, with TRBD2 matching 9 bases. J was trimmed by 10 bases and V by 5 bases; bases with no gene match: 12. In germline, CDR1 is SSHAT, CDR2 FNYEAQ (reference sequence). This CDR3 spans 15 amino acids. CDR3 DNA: TGTGCCAGCAGCCCCCTTGGAGCGGGGGGCCGAGAGCAGTTCTTC. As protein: CASSPLGAGGREQFF.

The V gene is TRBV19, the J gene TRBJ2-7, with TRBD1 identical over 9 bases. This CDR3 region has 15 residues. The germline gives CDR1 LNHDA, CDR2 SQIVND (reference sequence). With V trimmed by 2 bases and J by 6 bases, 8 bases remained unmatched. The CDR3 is CASSIPGQGSLEQYF. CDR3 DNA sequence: TGTGCCAGTAGTATACCGGGACAGGGATCACTCGAGCAGTACTTC.

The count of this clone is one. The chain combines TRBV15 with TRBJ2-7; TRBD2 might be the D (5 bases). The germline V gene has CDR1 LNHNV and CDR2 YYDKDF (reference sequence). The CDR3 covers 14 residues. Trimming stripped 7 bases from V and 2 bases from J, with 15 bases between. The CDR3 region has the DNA TGTGCCACCACCAGGAGAAGCGGAACCTACGAGCAGTACTTC. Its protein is CATTRRSGTYEQYF.

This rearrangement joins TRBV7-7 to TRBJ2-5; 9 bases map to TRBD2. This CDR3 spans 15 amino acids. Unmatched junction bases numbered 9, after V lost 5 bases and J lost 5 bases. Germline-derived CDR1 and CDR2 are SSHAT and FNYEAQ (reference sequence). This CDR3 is CASSQGSGSGETQYF. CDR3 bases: TGTGCCAGCAGCCAGGGTAGCGGGAGTGGGGAGACCCAGTACTTC.

This CDR3 is CASSHIPLAGPRQSWTYEQYF. In nucleotides, the CDR3 is TGTGCCAGCAGCCATATTCCCCTAGCGGGACCGCGACAATCCTGGACCTACGAGCAGTACTTC. The V gene is TRBV14, the J gene TRBJ2-7, with 9 positions matching TRBD2. This CDR3 contains 21 residues. The J segment lost 2 bases and the V segment lost 3 bases, leaving 23 bases of the junction unmatched. Germline assignment: CDR1 SGHDN and CDR2 FVKESK.

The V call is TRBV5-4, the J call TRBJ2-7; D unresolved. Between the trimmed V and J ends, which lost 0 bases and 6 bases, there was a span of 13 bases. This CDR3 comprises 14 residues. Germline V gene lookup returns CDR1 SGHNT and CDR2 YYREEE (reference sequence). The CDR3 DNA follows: TGTGCCAGCAGCTTGGAAGGCGCCAGAGGCGAGCAGTACTTC. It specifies CASSLEGARGEQYF.

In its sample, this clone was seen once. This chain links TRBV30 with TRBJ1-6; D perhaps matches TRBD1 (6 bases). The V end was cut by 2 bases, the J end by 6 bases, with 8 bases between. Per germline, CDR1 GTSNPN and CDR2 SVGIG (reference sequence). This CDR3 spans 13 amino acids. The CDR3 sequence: CAWSLDSNSPLHF. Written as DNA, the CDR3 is TGTGCCTGGAGTTTGGACAGTAATTCACCCCTCCACTTT.

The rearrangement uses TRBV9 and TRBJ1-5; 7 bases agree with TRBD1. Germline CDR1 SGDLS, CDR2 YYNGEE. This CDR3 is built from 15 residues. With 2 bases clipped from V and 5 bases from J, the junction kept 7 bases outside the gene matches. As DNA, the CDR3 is TGTGCCAGCAGCGTTGGGACAGCCGAGGATCAGCCCCAGCATTTT. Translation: CASSVGTAEDQPQHF.

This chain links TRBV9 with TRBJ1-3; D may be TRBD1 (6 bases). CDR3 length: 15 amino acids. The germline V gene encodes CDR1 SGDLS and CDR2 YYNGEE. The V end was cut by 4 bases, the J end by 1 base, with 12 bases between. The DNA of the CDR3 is TGTGCCAGCAGCCCACAGGGTGTATCTGGAAACACCATATATTTT. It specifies CASSPQGVSGNTIYF.

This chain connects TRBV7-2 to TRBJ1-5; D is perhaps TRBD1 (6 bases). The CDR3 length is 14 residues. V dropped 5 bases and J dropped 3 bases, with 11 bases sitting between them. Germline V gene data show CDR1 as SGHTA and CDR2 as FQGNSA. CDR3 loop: CASSLTGNNQPQHF. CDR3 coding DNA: TGTGCCAGCAGCCTGACAGGTAACAATCAGCCCCAGCATTTT. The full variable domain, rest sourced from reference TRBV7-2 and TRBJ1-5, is GAGVSQSPSNKVTEKGKDVELRCDPISGHTALYWYRQSLGQGLEFLIYFQGNSAPDKSGLPSDRFSAERTGGSVSTLTIQRTQQEDSAVYLCASSLTGNNQPQHFGDGTRLSIL.

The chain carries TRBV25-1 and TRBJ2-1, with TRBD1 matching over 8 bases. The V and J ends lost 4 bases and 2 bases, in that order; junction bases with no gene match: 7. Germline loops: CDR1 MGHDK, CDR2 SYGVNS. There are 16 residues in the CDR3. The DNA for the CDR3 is TGTGCCAGCAGTGCGTTTAAGGGACAGGCCTACAATGAGCAGTTCTTC. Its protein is CASSAFKGQAYNEQFF.

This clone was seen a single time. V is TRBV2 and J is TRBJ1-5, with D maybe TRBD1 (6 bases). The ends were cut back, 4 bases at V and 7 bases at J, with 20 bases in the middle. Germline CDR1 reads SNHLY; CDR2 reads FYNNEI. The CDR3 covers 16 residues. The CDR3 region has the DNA TGTGCCAGCAGTGGATCTGGGGGGGCAGGAAGGCAGCCCCAGCATTTT. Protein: CASSGSGGAGRQPQHF.

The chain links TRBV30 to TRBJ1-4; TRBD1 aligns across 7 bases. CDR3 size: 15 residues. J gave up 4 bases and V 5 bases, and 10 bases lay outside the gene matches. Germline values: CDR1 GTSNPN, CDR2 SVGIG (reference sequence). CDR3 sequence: CAWGRPTGLNEKLFF. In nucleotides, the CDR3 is TGTGCCTGGGGTCGACCGACAGGGCTTAATGAAAAACTGTTTTTT.

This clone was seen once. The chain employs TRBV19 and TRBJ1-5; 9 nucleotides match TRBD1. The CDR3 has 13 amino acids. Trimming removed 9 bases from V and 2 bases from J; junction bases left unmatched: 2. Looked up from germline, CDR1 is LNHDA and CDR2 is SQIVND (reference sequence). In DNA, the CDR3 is TGTGCCAGCAGGACAGGGGGCAATCAGCCCCAGCATTTT. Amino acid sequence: CASRTGGNQPQHF.

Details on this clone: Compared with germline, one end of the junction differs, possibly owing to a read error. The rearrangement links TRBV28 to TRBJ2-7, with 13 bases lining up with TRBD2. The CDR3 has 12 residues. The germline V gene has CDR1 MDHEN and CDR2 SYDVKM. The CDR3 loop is CASGTSGRVPDF. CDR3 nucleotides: TGTGCCAGCGGAACTAGCGGGAGGGTTCCGGACTTC.

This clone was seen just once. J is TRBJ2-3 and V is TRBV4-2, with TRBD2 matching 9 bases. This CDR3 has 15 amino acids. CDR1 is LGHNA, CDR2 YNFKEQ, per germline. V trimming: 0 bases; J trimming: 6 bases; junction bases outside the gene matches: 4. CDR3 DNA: TGTGCCAGCAGCCAAGAGCGGGGGGGCAGGGATACGCAGTATTTT. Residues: CASSQERGGRDTQYF.

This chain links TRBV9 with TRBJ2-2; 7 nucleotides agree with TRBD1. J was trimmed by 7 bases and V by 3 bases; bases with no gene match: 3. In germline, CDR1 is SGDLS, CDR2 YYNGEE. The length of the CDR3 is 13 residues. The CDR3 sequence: CASSETGIGELFF. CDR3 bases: TGTGCCAGCAGCGAGACAGGGATCGGGGAGCTGTTTTTT.

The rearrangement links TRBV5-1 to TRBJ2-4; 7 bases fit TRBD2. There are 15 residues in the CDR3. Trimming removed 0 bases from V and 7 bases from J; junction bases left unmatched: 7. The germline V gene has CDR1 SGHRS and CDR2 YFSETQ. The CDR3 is CASSLVGGDRNIQYF. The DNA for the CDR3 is TGCGCCAGCAGCTTGGTGGGAGGGGATAGGAACATTCAGTACTTC.

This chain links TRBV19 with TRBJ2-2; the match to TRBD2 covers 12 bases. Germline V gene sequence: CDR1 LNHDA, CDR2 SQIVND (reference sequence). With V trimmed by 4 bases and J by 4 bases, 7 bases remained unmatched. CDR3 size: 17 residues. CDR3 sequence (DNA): TGTGCCAGTAGTACTGCTAGCGGGAGGGCCGGCACCGGGGAGCTGTTTTTT. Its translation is CASSTASGRAGTGELFF.

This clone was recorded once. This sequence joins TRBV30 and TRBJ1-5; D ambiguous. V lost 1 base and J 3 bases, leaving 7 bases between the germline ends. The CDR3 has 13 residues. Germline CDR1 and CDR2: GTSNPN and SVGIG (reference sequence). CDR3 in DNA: TGTGCCTGGAGTGGCGGGCACAATCAGCCCCAGCATTTT. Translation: CAWSGGHNQPQHF.

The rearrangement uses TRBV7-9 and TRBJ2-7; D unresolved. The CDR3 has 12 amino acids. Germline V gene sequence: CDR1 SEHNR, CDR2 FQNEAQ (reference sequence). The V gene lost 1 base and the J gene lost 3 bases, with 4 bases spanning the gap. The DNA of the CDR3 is TGTGCCAGCAGCTTAGGCAGCTACGAGCAGTACTTC. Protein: CASSLGSYEQYF.